A selection of T cell receptor beta chains follows, all from one sample in a study of response to subunit inactivated influenza vaccine. A single record per CDR3 protein comes from TCRdb applying MiXCR to the RT-PCR reads. The table records about 500,000 distinct CDR3 sequences, approximately 7.7% of them present only once. Sequenced material: PBMCs from blood, taken roughly 24 months after vaccination. These receptors originate from a man aged 50-75 years who received an inactivated influenza vaccine. Each CDR3 is given with its conserved first and last residue. Fields, in order: J gene, clone size, CDR3 length, D gene, V gene, CDR3 protein, CDR3 DNA. D genes are given only for firm matches. Clone size, where shown, is once, few, many, or a class for clones that have expanded.

j_call: TRBJ2-5; clone_size: .; cdr3_length: 14; d_call: .; v_call: TRBV7-2; cdr3_aa: CASSRPGVQETQYF; cdr3_nt: TGTGCCAGCAGTCGTCCGGGGGTTCAAGAGACCCAGTACTTC
j_call: TRBJ2-1; clone_size: few; cdr3_length: 17; d_call: TRBD2; v_call: TRBV20-1; cdr3_aa: CSARDWRTSFSYNEQFF; cdr3_nt: TGCAGTGCTAGAGATTGGCGGACTAGCTTCTCCTACAATGAGCAGTTCTTC
j_call: TRBJ1-2; clone_size: few; cdr3_length: 13; d_call: .; v_call: TRBV3-1; cdr3_aa: CASSQESRAGYTF; cdr3_nt: TGTGCCAGCAGCCAAGAATCCAGGGCGGGCTACACCTTC
j_call: TRBJ2-3; clone_size: many; cdr3_length: 15; d_call: .; v_call: TRBV4-3; cdr3_aa: CASSQDMRFTDTQYF; cdr3_nt: TGCGCCAGCAGCCAAGATATGAGGTTCACAGATACGCAGTATTTT
j_call: TRBJ2-7; clone_size: .; cdr3_length: 14; d_call: TRBD1; v_call: TRBV7-9; cdr3_aa: CASSLEGTAYEQYF; cdr3_nt: TGTGCCAGCAGCCTAGAAGGGACAGCCTACGAGCAGTACTTC
j_call: TRBJ2-1; clone_size: .; cdr3_length: 19; d_call: TRBD2; v_call: TRBV20-1; cdr3_aa: CSARVPGGLAGGSYNEQFF; cdr3_nt: TGCAGTGCTAGAGTCCCAGGGGGACTAGCGGGGGGCTCCTACAATGAGCAGTTCTTC
j_call: TRBJ2-5; clone_size: few; cdr3_length: 11; d_call: .; v_call: TRBV28; cdr3_aa: CATRVAETQYF; cdr3_nt: TGTGCCACCCGAGTGGCAGAGACCCAGTACTTC
j_call: TRBJ2-2; clone_size: many; cdr3_length: 16; d_call: .; v_call: TRBV6-5; cdr3_aa: CASSYQTTVQTGELFF; cdr3_nt: TGTGCCAGCAGTTATCAGACCACGGTGCAGACCGGGGAGCTGTTTTTT
j_call: TRBJ1-5; clone_size: many; cdr3_length: 14; d_call: .; v_call: TRBV10-3; cdr3_aa: CAISDEGGSQPQHF; cdr3_nt: TGTGCCATCAGTGACGAAGGAGGTAGTCAGCCCCAGCATTTT
j_call: TRBJ2-1; clone_size: many; cdr3_length: 15; d_call: TRBD2; v_call: TRBV4-3; cdr3_aa: CASSQEAGLAGEQFF; cdr3_nt: TGCGCCAGCAGCCAAGAAGCCGGACTAGCGGGGGAGCAGTTCTTC
j_call: TRBJ2-7; clone_size: many; cdr3_length: 13; d_call: TRBD2; v_call: TRBV12-3/TRBV12-4; cdr3_aa: CASSLAGGGEQYF; cdr3_nt: TGTGCCAGCAGTTTAGCGGGGGGGGGCGAGCAGTACTTC
j_call: TRBJ1-6; clone_size: few; cdr3_length: 15; d_call: .; v_call: TRBV5-5; cdr3_aa: CASSWEGGTNSPLHF; cdr3_nt: TGTGCCAGCAGCTGGGAGGGGGGTACTAATTCACCCCTCCACTTT
j_call: TRBJ2-1; clone_size: many; cdr3_length: 15; d_call: .; v_call: TRBV7-2; cdr3_aa: CASSSQTGTYNEQFF; cdr3_nt: TGTGCCAGCAGCTCTCAGACGGGAACCTACAATGAGCAGTTCTTC
j_call: TRBJ2-7; clone_size: many; cdr3_length: 12; d_call: .; v_call: TRBV10-3; cdr3_aa: CAISTDSYEQYF; cdr3_nt: TGTGCCATCAGCACGGATTCCTACGAGCAGTACTTC
j_call: TRBJ2-2; clone_size: .; cdr3_length: 22; d_call: TRBD2; v_call: TRBV7-6; cdr3_aa: CASSLGWRTSGGDRPNTGELFF; cdr3_nt: TGTGCCAGCAGCTTAGGATGGAGGACTAGCGGGGGAGACCGCCCGAACACCGGGGAGCTGTTTTTT
j_call: TRBJ2-2; clone_size: .; cdr3_length: 16; d_call: TRBD1; v_call: TRBV6-1; cdr3_aa: CASSPDRGLGTGELFF; cdr3_nt: TGTGCCAGCAGCCCAGACAGGGGGCTTGGCACCGGGGAGCTGTTTTTT
j_call: TRBJ1-2; clone_size: few; cdr3_length: 13; d_call: .; v_call: TRBV12-3/TRBV12-4; cdr3_aa: CASSVGEGYGYTF; cdr3_nt: TGTGCCAGCAGCGTTGGGGAGGGCTATGGCTACACCTTC
j_call: TRBJ2-7; clone_size: .; cdr3_length: 14; d_call: TRBD2; v_call: TRBV6-2/TRBV6-3; cdr3_aa: CASSSVGLGYEQYF; cdr3_nt: TGTGCCAGCAGTAGCGTGGGACTAGGGTACGAGCAGTACTTC
j_call: TRBJ1-1; clone_size: many; cdr3_length: 13; d_call: .; v_call: TRBV5-5; cdr3_aa: CASSAVDNTEAFF; cdr3_nt: TGTGCCAGCAGCGCGGTAGATAACACTGAAGCTTTCTTT
j_call: TRBJ2-3; clone_size: .; cdr3_length: 15; d_call: TRBD1; v_call: TRBV4-2; cdr3_aa: CASSRGQSSTDTQYF; cdr3_nt: TGTGCCAGCAGCCGGGGACAGTCTAGCACAGATACGCAGTATTTT
j_call: TRBJ1-2; clone_size: few; cdr3_length: 15; d_call: .; v_call: TRBV4-3; cdr3_aa: CASSQEPGTLSGYTF; cdr3_nt: TGCGCCAGCAGCCAAGAACCCGGGACATTAAGTGGCTACACCTTC
j_call: TRBJ1-1; clone_size: .; cdr3_length: 16; d_call: .; v_call: TRBV18; cdr3_aa: CASSPTGSGMNTEAFF; cdr3_nt: TGTGCCAGCTCACCAACAGGGTCCGGGATGAACACTGAAGCTTTCTTT
j_call: TRBJ2-7; clone_size: .; cdr3_length: 14; d_call: TRBD1; v_call: TRBV18; cdr3_aa: CASSPQRQGSEQYF; cdr3_nt: TGTGCCAGCTCACCACAAAGACAGGGCAGCGAGCAGTACTTC
j_call: TRBJ1-5; clone_size: many; cdr3_length: 13; d_call: .; v_call: TRBV20-1; cdr3_aa: CSAKRPGTQPQHF; cdr3_nt: TGCAGTGCCAAGAGGCCAGGGACGCAGCCCCAGCATTTT
j_call: TRBJ1-1; clone_size: many; cdr3_length: 12; d_call: .; v_call: TRBV7-2; cdr3_aa: CASRSSNTEAFF; cdr3_nt: TGTGCCAGCAGGTCCTCGAACACTGAAGCTTTCTTT
j_call: TRBJ2-7; clone_size: .; cdr3_length: 12; d_call: .; v_call: TRBV5-4; cdr3_aa: CASSDGPWEQYF; cdr3_nt: TGTGCCAGCAGCGACGGCCCCTGGGAGCAGTACTTC
j_call: TRBJ2-5; clone_size: few; cdr3_length: 15; d_call: .; v_call: TRBV5-1; cdr3_aa: CASSNLPSSQETQYF; cdr3_nt: TGCGCCAGCAGCAACCTACCGTCATCCCAAGAGACCCAGTACTTC
j_call: TRBJ2-5; clone_size: .; cdr3_length: 18; d_call: .; v_call: TRBV5-1; cdr3_aa: CASSPYGQGGDRGETQYF; cdr3_nt: TGCGCCAGCAGCCCCTATGGGCAGGGGGGAGATCGAGGGGAGACCCAGTACTTC
j_call: TRBJ2-1; clone_size: many; cdr3_length: 16; d_call: TRBD1; v_call: TRBV4-3; cdr3_aa: CASSLQAPDRGNEQFF; cdr3_nt: TGCGCCAGCAGCTTACAGGCCCCTGACAGGGGCAATGAGCAGTTCTTC
j_call: TRBJ2-7; clone_size: .; cdr3_length: 13; d_call: TRBD1; v_call: TRBV7-2; cdr3_aa: CASSMTGGSEQYF; cdr3_nt: TGTGCCAGCAGCATGACAGGGGGGTCCGAGCAGTACTTC
j_call: TRBJ2-1; clone_size: .; cdr3_length: 15; d_call: TRBD1; v_call: TRBV4-2; cdr3_aa: CASSQVATGNNEQFF; cdr3_nt: TGTGCCAGCAGCCAAGTGGCGACAGGGAACAATGAGCAGTTCTTC
j_call: TRBJ1-5; clone_size: .; cdr3_length: 15; d_call: .; v_call: TRBV10-2; cdr3_aa: CASSVGQSKNQPQHF; cdr3_nt: TGCGCCAGCAGCGTAGGCCAATCGAAGAATCAGCCCCAGCATTTT
j_call: TRBJ1-1; clone_size: many; cdr3_length: 13; d_call: TRBD1; v_call: TRBV20-1; cdr3_aa: CSARWGQDPEAFF; cdr3_nt: TGCAGTGCTCGCTGGGGACAGGACCCTGAAGCTTTCTTT
j_call: TRBJ2-3; clone_size: many; cdr3_length: 16; d_call: TRBD1; v_call: TRBV5-1; cdr3_aa: CASSLAGQGIGDTQYF; cdr3_nt: TGCGCCAGCAGCTTGGCTGGACAGGGGATAGGGGATACGCAGTATTTT
j_call: TRBJ2-1; clone_size: many; cdr3_length: 15; d_call: TRBD2; v_call: TRBV7-2; cdr3_aa: CASRVAGTPYNEQFF; cdr3_nt: TGTGCCAGCAGAGTAGCGGGGACACCCTACAATGAGCAGTTCTTC
j_call: TRBJ2-7; clone_size: few; cdr3_length: 15; d_call: .; v_call: TRBV28; cdr3_aa: CASSSTGALKYEQYF; cdr3_nt: TGTGCCAGCAGTAGTACGGGGGCTCTGAAATACGAGCAGTACTTC
j_call: TRBJ2-2; clone_size: .; cdr3_length: 15; d_call: TRBD1; v_call: TRBV29-1; cdr3_aa: CSATPGQGAPGELFF; cdr3_nt: TGCAGCGCAACCCCGGGACAGGGTGCGCCCGGGGAGCTGTTTTTT
j_call: TRBJ2-2; clone_size: .; cdr3_length: 13; d_call: .; v_call: TRBV14; cdr3_aa: CASSQYRVGELFF; cdr3_nt: TGTGCCAGCAGCCAATACAGGGTCGGGGAGCTGTTTTTT
j_call: TRBJ2-3; clone_size: many; cdr3_length: 15; d_call: TRBD1; v_call: TRBV4-1; cdr3_aa: CASRQQTGFQDTQYF; cdr3_nt: TGCGCCAGCAGGCAACAGACAGGGTTCCAAGATACGCAGTATTTT
j_call: TRBJ2-7; clone_size: .; cdr3_length: 14; d_call: .; v_call: TRBV6-5; cdr3_aa: CASSYRSGAYEQYF; cdr3_nt: TGTGCCAGCAGTTACAGATCGGGAGCCTACGAGCAGTACTTC
j_call: TRBJ1-4; clone_size: few; cdr3_length: 11; d_call: .; v_call: TRBV20-1; cdr3_aa: CSARFDEKLFF; cdr3_nt: TGCAGTGCTAGGTTCGACGAAAAACTGTTTTTT
j_call: TRBJ2-7; clone_size: many; cdr3_length: 14; d_call: .; v_call: TRBV12-3/TRBV12-4; cdr3_aa: CASRMTRASYEQYF; cdr3_nt: TGTGCCAGCAGGATGACAAGGGCCTCCTACGAGCAGTACTTC
j_call: TRBJ2-7; clone_size: .; cdr3_length: 14; d_call: TRBD1; v_call: TRBV12-3/TRBV12-4; cdr3_aa: CASTKQGARHEQYF; cdr3_nt: TGTGCCAGCACCAAACAGGGGGCGCGTCACGAGCAGTACTTC
j_call: TRBJ2-1; clone_size: many; cdr3_length: 14; d_call: .; v_call: TRBV5-1; cdr3_aa: CASSSGPVGNEQFF; cdr3_nt: TGCGCCAGCAGCAGCGGACCCGTAGGGAATGAGCAGTTCTTC
j_call: TRBJ2-3; clone_size: few; cdr3_length: 15; d_call: TRBD2; v_call: TRBV27; cdr3_aa: CASSPGTSGKATQYF; cdr3_nt: TGTGCCAGCAGTCCCGGGACTAGCGGGAAGGCTACGCAGTATTTT